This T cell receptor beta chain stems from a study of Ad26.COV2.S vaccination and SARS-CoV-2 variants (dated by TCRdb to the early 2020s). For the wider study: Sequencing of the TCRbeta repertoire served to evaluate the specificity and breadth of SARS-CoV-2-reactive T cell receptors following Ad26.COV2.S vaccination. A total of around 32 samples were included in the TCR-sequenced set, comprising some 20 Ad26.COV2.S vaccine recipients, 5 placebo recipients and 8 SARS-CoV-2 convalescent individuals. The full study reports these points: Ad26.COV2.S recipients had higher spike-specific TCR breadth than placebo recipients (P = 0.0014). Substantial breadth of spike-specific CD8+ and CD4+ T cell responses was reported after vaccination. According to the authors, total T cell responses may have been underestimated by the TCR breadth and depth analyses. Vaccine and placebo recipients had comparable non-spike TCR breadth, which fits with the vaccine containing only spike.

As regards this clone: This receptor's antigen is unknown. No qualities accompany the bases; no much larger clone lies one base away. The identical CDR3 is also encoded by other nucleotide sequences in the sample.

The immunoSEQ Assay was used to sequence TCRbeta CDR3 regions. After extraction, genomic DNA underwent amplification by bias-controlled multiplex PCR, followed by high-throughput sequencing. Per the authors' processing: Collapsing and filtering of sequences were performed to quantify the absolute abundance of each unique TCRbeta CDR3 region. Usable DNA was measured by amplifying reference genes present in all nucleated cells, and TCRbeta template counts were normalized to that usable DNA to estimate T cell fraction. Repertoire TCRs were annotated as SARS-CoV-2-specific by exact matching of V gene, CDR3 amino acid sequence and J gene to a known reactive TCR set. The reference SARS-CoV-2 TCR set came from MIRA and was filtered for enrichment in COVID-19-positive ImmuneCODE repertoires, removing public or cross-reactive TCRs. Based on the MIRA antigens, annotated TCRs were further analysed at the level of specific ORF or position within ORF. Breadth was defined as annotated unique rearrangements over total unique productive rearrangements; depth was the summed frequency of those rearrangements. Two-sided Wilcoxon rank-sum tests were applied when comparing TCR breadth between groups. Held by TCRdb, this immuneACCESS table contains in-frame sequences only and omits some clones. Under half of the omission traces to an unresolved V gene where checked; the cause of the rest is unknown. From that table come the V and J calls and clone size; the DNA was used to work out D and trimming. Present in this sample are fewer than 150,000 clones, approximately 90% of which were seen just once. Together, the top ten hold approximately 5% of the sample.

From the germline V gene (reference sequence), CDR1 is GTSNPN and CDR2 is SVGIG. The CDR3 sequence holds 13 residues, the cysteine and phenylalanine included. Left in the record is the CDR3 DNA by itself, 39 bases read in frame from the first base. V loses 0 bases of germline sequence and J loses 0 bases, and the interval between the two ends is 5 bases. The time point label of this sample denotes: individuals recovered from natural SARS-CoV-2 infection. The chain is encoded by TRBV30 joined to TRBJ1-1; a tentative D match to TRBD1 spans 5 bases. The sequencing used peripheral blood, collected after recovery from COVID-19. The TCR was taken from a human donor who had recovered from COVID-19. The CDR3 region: CAWSVGVNTEAFF. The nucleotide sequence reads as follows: TGTGCCTGGAGTGTAGGGGTGAACACTGAAGCTTTCTTT.